These T cell receptor beta chains were read from a single sample in a study of T cell responses to AZD1222 COVID-19 vaccine. The assay was immunoSEQ multiplex PCR, and TCRdb's table has in-frame clones only and misses some. The repertoire holds around 160,000 clones, with about 91% as singletons. The source material was peripheral blood, sampled on day 0 of AZD1222 vaccination. These receptors all come from an adult in good health. Each CDR3 is given without its conserved first and last residue.

TRBV18	TRBJ1-5	ASSLGTGGSNQPQH
TRBV19	TRBJ2-2	ASADRGRTGELF
TRBV28	TRBJ2-6	ASSPTGGWANVLT
TRBV7-7	TRBJ2-7	ASSLAGGTGLNEQY
TRBV30	TRBJ1-1	AWSVAGAPNTEAF
TRBV18	TRBJ2-7	ASSTTGAASYEQY
TRBV12-3/TRBV12-4	TRBJ1-2	ASRSGIYGYT
TRBV5-1	TRBJ2-2	ASSRGGASGTGELF
TRBV7-9	TRBJ1-1	ASSPPTGVNTEAF
TRBV2	TRBJ1-2	ASSYRSLGAPGYT
TRBV7-2	TRBJ2-5	ASTWANRASSGVTQY
TRBV2	TRBJ2-5	ASRSLQAQETQY
TRBV11-2	TRBJ2-7	ASSRAAASYEQY
TRBV5-6	TRBJ2-2	ASSSLQRTGELF
TRBV3-1/TRBV3-2	TRBJ2-7	ASSQVRDRGNEQY
TRBV4-3	TRBJ1-1	ASSQRGQGGTEAF
TRBV18	TRBJ2-7	ASSPGTHEQY
TRBV7-2	TRBJ2-3	ASSRLPDTQY
TRBV18	TRBJ2-1	ASSPFAGETGGNEQF
TRBV6-5	TRBJ1-3	ASSYSPAGNTIY
TRBV18	TRBJ1-2	ASSPGDSPLYGYT
TRBV7-6	TRBJ1-5	ASSPLDMGNQPQH
TRBV28	TRBJ2-7	ASSLEGLPYEQY
TRBV10-3	TRBJ2-2	AIRAGAESGELF
TRBV19	TRBJ1-5	ASSISAGSNQPQH
TRBV5-6	TRBJ1-6	ASGGYNSPLH
TRBV19	TRBJ2-5	ASSTSGGVLETQY
TRBV5-1	TRBJ1-3	ASSDGQFRSGNTIY
TRBV4-3	TRBJ2-1	ASSQDEPGEQF
TRBV27	TRBJ1-1	ASRYSIHTAMNTEAF
TRBV19	TRBJ1-2	ASPFMGRANYGYT
TRBV19	TRBJ2-5	ATLDRGRLETQY
TRBV18	TRBJ2-5	ASSALGQSQETQY
TRBV5-1	TRBJ1-1	ASSLDGKPEAF
TRBV7-8	TRBJ2-3	ASSAWGPDTQY
TRBV9	TRBJ1-5	ASSVDPSGNQPQH
TRBV3-1/TRBV3-2	TRBJ1-1	ASSQDLGGVAEAF
TRBV7-2	TRBJ2-7	ASSIPGQGIGIYEQY
TRBV7-3	TRBJ1-2	ASSFPPDGGYT
TRBV7-3	TRBJ2-1	ATRIAGGSEQF
TRBV12-5	TRBJ1-1	ASGLENTEAF
TRBV6-5	TRBJ1-1	ASSYSRGLLTEAF
TRBV3-1/TRBV3-2	TRBJ2-3	ASSPWRAGGLDTQY
TRBV12-2	TRBJ1-2	ASPTISGGADYGYT
TRBV27	TRBJ1-1	ASRSQGEAF
TRBV5-6	TRBJ2-3	ASSLMGGPTDTQY
TRBV6-5	TRBJ1-2	ASSYKGGYT
TRBV29-1	TRBJ1-1	SGGQHITEAF
TRBV7-2	TRBJ1-6	ASSRSYNSPLH
TRBV7-6	TRBJ2-3	ASSLADRPPGTQY
TRBV2	TRBJ2-5	ASSRLVGGSAQY
TRBV11-2	TRBJ2-2	ASSPYRPSNTGELF
TRBV4-3	TRBJ2-7	ASSQDLIAGGTSYEQY
TRBV29-1	TRBJ2-2	SVRGVSTTGELF
TRBV27	TRBJ2-7	ASSLNGGSYEQY